This T cell receptor beta chain was identified in a study of shared clonotypes between healthy human individuals. The method was immunoSEQ multiplex PCR; TCRdb's version includes in-frame clones alone and lacks a portion of them. The sample holds roughly 2,500,000 clones; 93% are singletons and the top ten take 0.35% to 0.45%. This clone has only one observation. The germline CDR1 and CDR2 sequences are SGHTA and FQGTGA. Trimming took 4 bases from V and 1 from J, leaving 17 bases between them. This CDR3 has 16 residues. This sequence was found in a man between 18 and 35 years old in good health. Some clones in this sample may be carry-over from other donors' samples. The sequenced material came from naive CD4+ T cells from PBMCs. The subset denotes: CD45RA+ positively selected. The V call is TRBV7-3, the J call TRBJ2-7; D gene uncertain. CDR3: CASSSPSGEISYEQYF. The CDR3 bases are TGTGCCAGCAGCTCCCCATCAGGAGAGATTTCCTACGAGCAGTACTTC.